The 10 T cell receptor beta chains below were found in one sample sequenced in a study of PD-1 blockade in mismatch repair-deficient tumors. TCRdb's table, derived via immunoSEQ multiplex PCR, lists solely in-frame clones and lacks some. The sample lists tens of thousands of clones; around 73% were seen once. The sample was peripheral blood, taken 2 weeks after starting pembrolizumab. Every receptor here comes from an adult with mismatch repair-deficient cancer.

This rearrangement joins TRBV30 to TRBJ1-1, with D unclear. The CDR3 runs to 15 residues. The germline CDR1 and CDR2 sequences are GTSNPN and SVGIG (reference sequence). V lost 2 bases to trimming and J lost 1 base, with 14 bases between them. The CDR3 region is CAWSQPHRGNTEAFF. The CDR3 region has the DNA TGTGCCTGGAGTCAACCCCACCGGGGGAACACTGAAGCTTTCTTT.

The V gene is TRBV14, the J gene TRBJ2-3, with 7 bases identical to TRBD1. Trimming removed 5 bases from V and 2 bases from J; junction bases left unmatched: 1. CDR1 and CDR2 from the germline V gene are SGHDN and FVKESK. This CDR3 has 13 residues. CDR3 coding DNA: TGTGCCAGCAGCGACAGGGTCACAGATACGCAGTATTTT. This encodes CASSDRVTDTQYF.

The chain combines TRBV29-1 with TRBJ1-2; no definite D call. This CDR3 has 13 amino acids. Deletions cut 5 bases from V and 4 bases from J, with 14 bases between. Looked up from germline, CDR1 is SQVTM and CDR2 is ANQGSEA. This chain's CDR3 is CSVPLLGTYGYTF. In DNA, the CDR3 is TGCAGCGTTCCCCTACTGGGCACCTATGGCTACACCTTC.

This clone appeared a single time. The genes are TRBV2 and TRBJ2-5; tentative D call: TRBD2 (5 bases). The CDR3 totals 13 residues. Per the germline V gene, CDR1 is SNHLY and CDR2 is FYNNEI. Trimming stripped 10 bases from V and 13 bases from J, with 25 bases between. CDR3 nucleotide sequence: TGTGCCACTAGACTTCCGAAGACCAACGGAGGGTACTTC. Protein: CATRLPKTNGGYF.

This chain uses TRBV6-5 with TRBJ2-3, with 11 bases that match TRBD2. The CDR3 loop spans 15 amino acids. Germline V CDR1 and CDR2: MNHEY, SVGAGI. J gave up 2 bases and V 8 bases, and 6 bases lay outside the gene matches. Here the CDR3 DNA reads TGTGCCAGCTACAGGACTAGCGGGTTCACAGATACGCAGTATTTT. It yields the protein CASYRTSGFTDTQYF.

In DNA, the CDR3 is TGCGCCAGCAGCGGGACAGTGAACTATGGCTACACCTTC. Protein: CASSGTVNYGYTF. This sequence joins TRBV5-1 and TRBJ1-2; 7 nucleotides match TRBD1. V lost 4 bases, J lost 2 bases, and 2 bases stayed unmatched. Per the germline V gene, CDR1 is SGHRS and CDR2 is YFSETQ. This CDR3 comprises 13 residues.

There are a few counts of this clone. The genes are TRBV5-1 and TRBJ1-4, with 7 bases fitting TRBD1. Germline CDR1 and CDR2: SGHRS and YFSETQ. With V trimmed by 3 bases and J by 7 bases, 9 bases remained unmatched. The CDR3 totals 15 residues. The CDR3 here is CASSSTGSPGEKLFF. CDR3 in DNA: TGCGCCAGCAGCTCGACAGGGAGTCCAGGTGAAAAACTGTTTTTT.

The V call is TRBV14, the J call TRBJ2-3, with no clear D. The CDR3 runs 16 residues. Germline CDR1 and CDR2: SGHDN and FVKESK. V was shortened by 0 bases and J by 4 bases, with 14 bases between the two germline ends. The CDR3 coding sequence is TGTGCCAGCAGCCAAGATCTCAAAGGATGGGCAGATACGCAGTATTTT. The encoded protein is CASSQDLKGWADTQYF.

The chain carries TRBV5-1 and TRBJ2-1; TRBD2 is a possible D gene (6 bases). The CDR3 runs to 15 residues. Trimming took off 4 bases at V and 8 bases at J, with 19 bases between the two ends. Germline CDR1 SGHRS, CDR2 YFSETQ. As DNA, the CDR3 is TGCGCCAGCAGCCGGAACGGGGACTCGATGTATGAGCAGTTCTTC. Translation: CASSRNGDSMYEQFF.

The chain joins TRBV5-6 to TRBJ2-1; 13 bases map to TRBD2. This CDR3 region has 17 residues. Germline V gene data show CDR1 as SGHDT and CDR2 as YYEEEE. J gave up 4 bases and V 2 bases, and 6 bases lay outside the gene matches. CDR3 sequence: CASSFPRTSGRYNEQFF. DNA of the CDR3: TGTGCCAGCAGCTTCCCGCGGACTAGCGGGAGATACAATGAGCAGTTCTTC.